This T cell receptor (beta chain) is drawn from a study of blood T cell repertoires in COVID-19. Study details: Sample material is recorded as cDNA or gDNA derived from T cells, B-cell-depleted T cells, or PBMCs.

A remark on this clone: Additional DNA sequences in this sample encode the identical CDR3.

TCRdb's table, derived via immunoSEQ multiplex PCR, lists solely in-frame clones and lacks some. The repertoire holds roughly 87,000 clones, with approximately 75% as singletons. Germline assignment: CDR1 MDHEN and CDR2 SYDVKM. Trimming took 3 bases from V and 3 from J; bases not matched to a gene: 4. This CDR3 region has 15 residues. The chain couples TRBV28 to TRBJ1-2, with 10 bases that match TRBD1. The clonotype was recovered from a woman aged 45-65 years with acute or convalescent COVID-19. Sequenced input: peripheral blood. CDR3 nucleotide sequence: TGTGCCAGCAGTTTGGGACAGGGGAGGCACTATGGCTACACCTTC. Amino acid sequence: CASSLGQGRHYGYTF.